This T cell receptor (beta chain) was identified in a study of shared clonotypes between healthy human individuals. On the study more broadly: Donors had three CD4 naive, three CD4 memory, two CD8 naive and one CD8 memory plate apiece.

Germline CDR1 reads SGHDN; CDR2 reads FVKESK. The CDR3 is 15 residues long. Trimming removed 0 bases at V and 3 bases at J, with 11 bases between. At the deep level, the assay was run. Sequencing used immunoSEQ multiplex PCR; TCRdb keeps in-frame clones, though not all of them. Found here are some 680,000 clones, 55% to 85% of them singletons; the top ten hold 1.5% to 2%. V usage is TRBV14 and J usage is TRBJ1-2; D unclear. The TCR originated in a young woman in good health. Sequencing was performed on memory CD4+ T cells sorted from blood. Subset in this sample: CD45RA-negative fraction. In DNA, the CDR3 is TGTGCCAGCAGCCAAGATGCGACCAGAGACTATGGCTACACCTTC. It translates to CASSQDATRDYGYTF.